Shown below are 2 T cell receptor beta chains from a single sample sequenced in a study of regulatory T cells in long-lasting Graves disease. CDR3-region Arm-PCR and iRepertoire HTBI primers produced the TCR beta libraries. MiXCR was run by TCRdb on the multiplex PCR reads, yielding one entry per CDR3 protein. The top ten hold 9% to 15% of the sample, which has around 480,000 distinct CDR3 sequences, around 15% seen once. Stated time point: newly diagnosed GD, antithyroid drugs for less than 3 months. RNA isolated from PBMCs was used to make the TCR library. The data were also submitted as part of a second study, on T cells in Graves' hyperthyroidism and ophthalmopathy.

This material consisted of peripheral blood mononuclear cells (PBMCs), taken at new diagnosis, from a patient treated with antithyroid drugs. Receptor source: a man in his forties with Graves disease.

This clonotype was counted many times. This chain uses TRBV28 with TRBJ1-1; a possible D gene is TRBD1 (6 bases). The CDR3 has 14 amino acids. Trimming left V 5 bases short and J 6 bases short, with 16 bases between. CDR1 is MDHEN and CDR2 is SYDVKM in the germline V gene. The CDR3 sequence is CASSALTGTPEAFF. CDR3 bases: TGTGCCAGCAGTGCCTTGACAGGAACCCCTGAAGCTTTCTTT.

The chain couples TRBV5-4 to TRBJ1-1; 9 nucleotides align to TRBD1. CDR3 length equals 15 residues. V shed 5 bases and J 1 base; nucleotides not matched to a gene: 6. Germline CDR1 SGHNT, CDR2 YYREEE (reference sequence). The CDR3: CASSPSGQGNTEAFF. The CDR3 bases are TGTGCCAGCAGTCCCTCGGGACAGGGGAACACTGAAGCTTTCTTT.